The rows below give T cell receptor beta chains drawn from one sample of a study of T cell responses to AZD1222 COVID-19 vaccine. Clones were sequenced by immunoSEQ multiplex PCR, and TCRdb holds only the in-frame ones, with some missing. The sample includes approximately 89,000 clones, nearly 90% seen only once; the top ten take less than 3.5%. The sequencing here drew on peripheral blood, taken on day 0 of AZD1222 vaccination. The receptor set was obtained from an adult in good health. The CDR3 runs from the conserved cysteine through the conserved F or W. The D gene is left open where the match is weak. Size values are once, few and many counts, or a class for expanded clones, and some rows have none.

v_gene: TRBV12-2
j_gene: TRBJ1-6
abundance: .
d_gene: .
CDR3nt: TGTGCAAGTCGCCGGAAAAATGGGAATTCACCCCTCCACTTT
CDR3aa: CASRRKNGNSPLHF

v_gene: TRBV24-1
j_gene: TRBJ2-4
abundance: .
d_gene: .
CDR3nt: TGTGCCACAGAGTGGCTAGCCAAAAACATTCAGTACTTC
CDR3aa: CATEWLAKNIQYF

v_gene: TRBV19
j_gene: TRBJ1-6
abundance: .
d_gene: TRBD1
CDR3nt: TGTGCCAGTAGTAAAAGGGACAGTACACCCCTCCACTTT
CDR3aa: CASSKRDSTPLHF

v_gene: TRBV6-2/TRBV6-3
j_gene: TRBJ1-5
abundance: .
d_gene: TRBD1
CDR3nt: TGTGCCAGCAGTTACCGACAGGGGGGAAAGCCCCAGCATTTT
CDR3aa: CASSYRQGGKPQHF

v_gene: TRBV10-3
j_gene: TRBJ1-5
abundance: .
d_gene: TRBD1
CDR3nt: TGTGCCATCAGTGAGTCAACAGGGGGGAATCAGCCCCAGCATTTT
CDR3aa: CAISESTGGNQPQHF

v_gene: TRBV6-1
j_gene: TRBJ1-5
abundance: .
d_gene: .
CDR3nt: TGTGCCAGCAGTGAAGCGTGGGGCAGAGATAGCAATCAGCCCCAGCATTTT
CDR3aa: CASSEAWGRDSNQPQHF

v_gene: TRBV6-1
j_gene: TRBJ1-6
abundance: .
d_gene: .
CDR3nt: TGTGCCAGCAGTGAAGACAGGGAAAGCTCACCCCTCCACTTT
CDR3aa: CASSEDRESSPLHF

v_gene: TRBV28
j_gene: TRBJ1-2
abundance: .
d_gene: .
CDR3nt: TGTGCCAGCAAATCAGGGAATCTCAGTGGCTACACCTTC
CDR3aa: CASKSGNLSGYTF

v_gene: TRBV7-9
j_gene: TRBJ2-7
abundance: .
d_gene: TRBD2
CDR3nt: TGTGCCAGCAGCCCGCGGGACTACTACGAGCAGTACTTC
CDR3aa: CASSPRDYYEQYF

v_gene: TRBV19
j_gene: TRBJ2-3
abundance: .
d_gene: .
CDR3nt: TGTGCCAGTAGTATAGATCATAACAGGGCTCCAGATACGCAGTATTTT
CDR3aa: CASSIDHNRAPDTQYF

v_gene: TRBV7-8
j_gene: TRBJ1-1
abundance: few
d_gene: .
CDR3nt: TGTGCCAGCAGTATGGGGCGCAGGATTACTGAAGCTTTCTTT
CDR3aa: CASSMGRRITEAFF

v_gene: TRBV19
j_gene: TRBJ2-2
abundance: .
d_gene: TRBD1
CDR3nt: TGTGCCAGGGACAGGGTCATGAAGGCCGGGGAGCTGTTTTTT
CDR3aa: CARDRVMKAGELFF

v_gene: TRBV19
j_gene: TRBJ2-3
abundance: .
d_gene: TRBD1
CDR3nt: TGTGCCAGTAGTGACAGGGGGGGATTCACAGATACGCAGTATTTT
CDR3aa: CASSDRGGFTDTQYF

v_gene: TRBV18
j_gene: TRBJ2-1
abundance: once
d_gene: .
CDR3nt: TGTGCCAGCTCAGAGGACGCCAGCCCATCCTACAATGAGCAGTTCTTC
CDR3aa: CASSEDASPSYNEQFF

v_gene: TRBV3-1/TRBV3-2
j_gene: TRBJ1-5
abundance: .
d_gene: .
CDR3nt: TGTGCCAGCAGCCAAGGACCAAAAGGGGGCAATCAGCCCCAGCATTTT
CDR3aa: CASSQGPKGGNQPQHF

v_gene: TRBV3-1/TRBV3-2
j_gene: TRBJ1-1
abundance: .
d_gene: .
CDR3nt: TGTGCCAGCAGCCAAAGCGTTAACACTGAAGCTTTCTTT
CDR3aa: CASSQSVNTEAFF

v_gene: TRBV19
j_gene: TRBJ1-2
abundance: .
d_gene: .
CDR3nt: TGTGCCAGTAGTAACCGAGGCTATGGCTACACCTTC
CDR3aa: CASSNRGYGYTF

v_gene: TRBV6-2/TRBV6-3
j_gene: TRBJ2-1
abundance: .
d_gene: TRBD1
CDR3nt: TGTGCCAGCAGTTACGGTTCAGGGGGCCCGAATGAGCAGTTCTTC
CDR3aa: CASSYGSGGPNEQFF

v_gene: TRBV5-5
j_gene: TRBJ2-2
abundance: once
d_gene: TRBD2
CDR3nt: TGTGCCAGCAGCCGACTAGCCGGGGTGATGGGGACCGGGGAGCTGTTTTTT
CDR3aa: CASSRLAGVMGTGELFF

v_gene: TRBV3-1/TRBV3-2
j_gene: TRBJ1-4
abundance: once
d_gene: .
CDR3nt: TGTGCCAGCAGCCAAGAGCCAGGGAATGAAAAACTGTTTTTT
CDR3aa: CASSQEPGNEKLFF

v_gene: TRBV7-9
j_gene: TRBJ1-2
abundance: .
d_gene: .
CDR3nt: TGTGCCAGCAGCTCCTTCCAGAACACGCCGAACTACACCTTC
CDR3aa: CASSSFQNTPNYTF

v_gene: TRBV18
j_gene: TRBJ1-4
abundance: .
d_gene: TRBD1
CDR3nt: TGTGCCAGCTCGAGGGACAGGGACGAAAAACTGTTTTTT
CDR3aa: CASSRDRDEKLFF

v_gene: TRBV5-1
j_gene: TRBJ2-1
abundance: .
d_gene: .
CDR3nt: TGCGCCAGCAGCTTGAGGGACAATGAGCAGTTCTTC
CDR3aa: CASSLRDNEQFF

v_gene: TRBV5-1
j_gene: TRBJ1-1
abundance: .
d_gene: .
CDR3nt: TGCGCCAGCAGCTTGGATCCAGGGAAGGACACTGAAGCTTTCTTT
CDR3aa: CASSLDPGKDTEAFF

v_gene: TRBV3-1/TRBV3-2
j_gene: TRBJ2-2
abundance: once
d_gene: TRBD1
CDR3nt: TGTGCCAGCAGATACCGAAGACCGGGACAGGGAAGAGGGGAGCTGTTTTTT
CDR3aa: CASRYRRPGQGRGELFF

v_gene: TRBV19
j_gene: TRBJ2-5
abundance: once
d_gene: TRBD2
CDR3nt: TGTGCCAGTAGTAGGGGAACTAGCGGGGGCCTGAGGCAAGAGACCCAGTACTTC
CDR3aa: CASSRGTSGGLRQETQYF

v_gene: TRBV2
j_gene: TRBJ1-4
abundance: .
d_gene: .
CDR3nt: TGTGCCAGCAGTGAAGCGCTTGGGGCAACTAATGAAAAACTGTTTTTT
CDR3aa: CASSEALGATNEKLFF

v_gene: TRBV6-5
j_gene: TRBJ1-6
abundance: .
d_gene: .
CDR3nt: TGTGCCAGCAGCCAACAGGGATCTTCACCCCTCCACTTT
CDR3aa: CASSQQGSSPLHF

v_gene: TRBV2
j_gene: TRBJ2-7
abundance: .
d_gene: .
CDR3nt: TGTGCCAGCAGTGACCCCCTGGGCCTAACCTACGAGCAGTACTTC
CDR3aa: CASSDPLGLTYEQYF

v_gene: TRBV2
j_gene: TRBJ1-2
abundance: .
d_gene: .
CDR3nt: TGTGCCAGCAGTGAACCCCGACAGGATGGCTACACCTTC
CDR3aa: CASSEPRQDGYTF

v_gene: TRBV12-3/TRBV12-4
j_gene: TRBJ1-2
abundance: .
d_gene: TRBD1
CDR3nt: TGTGCCAGCAGTCCCGACAGGGCTGGAGGCTACACCTTC
CDR3aa: CASSPDRAGGYTF

v_gene: TRBV7-9
j_gene: TRBJ1-1
abundance: few
d_gene: .
CDR3nt: TGTGCCAGCAGCTTAGGGGGGGTCACTGAAGCTTTCTTT
CDR3aa: CASSLGGVTEAFF

v_gene: TRBV19
j_gene: TRBJ1-5
abundance: .
d_gene: .
CDR3nt: TGTGCCAGTAGTACGCTAAATCAGCCCCAGCATTTT
CDR3aa: CASSTLNQPQHF

v_gene: TRBV28
j_gene: TRBJ2-5
abundance: .
d_gene: TRBD2
CDR3nt: TGTGCCAGCAGTTTCTGGCGGGGGGGCCAAGAGACCCAGTACTTC
CDR3aa: CASSFWRGGQETQYF

v_gene: TRBV3-1/TRBV3-2
j_gene: TRBJ2-3
abundance: .
d_gene: TRBD2
CDR3nt: TGTGCCAGCAGCCAAGCGGGACTAGCGGGGGGTCTTGGTACGCAGTATTTT
CDR3aa: CASSQAGLAGGLGTQYF

v_gene: TRBV29-1
j_gene: TRBJ1-1
abundance: .
d_gene: .
CDR3nt: TGCAGCGCGAAGTGGGTGAACACTGAAGCTTTCTTT
CDR3aa: CSAKWVNTEAFF

v_gene: TRBV6-5
j_gene: TRBJ2-5
abundance: .
d_gene: .
CDR3nt: TGTGCCAGCAGTTACTCAGGGGGACGGGAGACCCAGTACTTC
CDR3aa: CASSYSGGRETQYF

v_gene: TRBV7-3
j_gene: TRBJ2-3
abundance: .
d_gene: .
CDR3nt: TGTGCCAGCAGCTCGGGACTGTTCACAGATACGCAGTATTTT
CDR3aa: CASSSGLFTDTQYF

v_gene: TRBV11-3
j_gene: TRBJ2-7
abundance: .
d_gene: TRBD2
CDR3nt: TGTGCCAGCAGCTATCGGGAGGGGGTTCCTTACGAGCAGTACTTC
CDR3aa: CASSYREGVPYEQYF

v_gene: TRBV2
j_gene: TRBJ2-5
abundance: .
d_gene: TRBD2
CDR3nt: TGTGCCAGCAAGGAGCGTACTAGCGGCCAAGAGACCCAGTACTTC
CDR3aa: CASKERTSGQETQYF

v_gene: TRBV15
j_gene: TRBJ2-7
abundance: .
d_gene: .
CDR3nt: TGTGCCACCAGCAGAGATACGGGGAATATCCACGAGCAGTACTTC
CDR3aa: CATSRDTGNIHEQYF

v_gene: TRBV30
j_gene: TRBJ2-5
abundance: .
d_gene: TRBD2
CDR3nt: TGTGCCTGGAACGGACTAGCGATGAAAGAGACCCAGTACTTC
CDR3aa: CAWNGLAMKETQYF

v_gene: TRBV30
j_gene: TRBJ2-1
abundance: few
d_gene: TRBD2
CDR3nt: TGTGCCTGGAGCGTACTAGCGAACTCCTACAATGAGCAGTTCTTC
CDR3aa: CAWSVLANSYNEQFF

v_gene: TRBV9
j_gene: TRBJ2-3
abundance: .
d_gene: TRBD2
CDR3nt: TGTGCCAGCAGCGGTAGCCCCGGGGGGGCCACAGATACGCAGTATTTT
CDR3aa: CASSGSPGGATDTQYF

v_gene: TRBV3-1/TRBV3-2
j_gene: TRBJ2-7
abundance: .
d_gene: TRBD1
CDR3nt: TGTGCCAGCAGCCATGGACAGGGTAGCTACGAGCAGTACTTC
CDR3aa: CASSHGQGSYEQYF

v_gene: TRBV28
j_gene: TRBJ2-7
abundance: .
d_gene: TRBD1
CDR3nt: TGTGCCAGCAGTTTATTAGGGACAGGGAGCTACGAGCAGTACTTC
CDR3aa: CASSLLGTGSYEQYF

v_gene: TRBV3-1/TRBV3-2
j_gene: TRBJ1-2
abundance: .
d_gene: .
CDR3nt: TGTGCCAGCAGCCTCCGGTCGAGCGGGGCGCGAGGCTACACCTTC
CDR3aa: CASSLRSSGARGYTF

v_gene: TRBV3-1/TRBV3-2
j_gene: TRBJ2-3
abundance: .
d_gene: TRBD2
CDR3nt: TGTGCCAGCAGCTCGCCCGGTAGCGGGGAGACAGATACGCAGTATTTT
CDR3aa: CASSSPGSGETDTQYF

v_gene: TRBV28
j_gene: TRBJ2-7
abundance: few
d_gene: .
CDR3nt: TGTGCCAGCAGTTTCAGCAGAGGAACCTACGAGCAGTACTTC
CDR3aa: CASSFSRGTYEQYF

v_gene: TRBV18
j_gene: TRBJ1-1
abundance: .
d_gene: .
CDR3nt: TGTGCCAGCTCTCCTCGCCATATGAACACTGAAGCTTTCTTT
CDR3aa: CASSPRHMNTEAFF

v_gene: TRBV6-2/TRBV6-3
j_gene: TRBJ1-5
abundance: .
d_gene: .
CDR3nt: TGTGCCAGCAGTTATCCGGCAGTTAGCAATCAGCCCCAGCATTTT
CDR3aa: CASSYPAVSNQPQHF

v_gene: TRBV6-2/TRBV6-3
j_gene: TRBJ2-1
abundance: .
d_gene: TRBD1
CDR3nt: TGTGCCAGCAGCCAAAGGGGGACAGCAACTAATGAGCAGTTCTTC
CDR3aa: CASSQRGTATNEQFF

v_gene: TRBV7-6
j_gene: TRBJ1-6
abundance: .
d_gene: .
CDR3nt: TGTGCCAGCAGCCCGCAGACAACTACGGATTCACCCCTCCACTTT
CDR3aa: CASSPQTTTDSPLHF

v_gene: TRBV30
j_gene: TRBJ2-1
abundance: .
d_gene: .
CDR3nt: TGTGCCTACAGGGTACATCACAATGAGCAGTTCTTC
CDR3aa: CAYRVHHNEQFF